This T cell receptor (beta chain) was sequenced during a study of cytomegalovirus exposure and HLA in healthy donors (dated by TCRdb to the late 2010s). With respect to the entire study: In an earlier analysis of several hundred of the donors, 250 to 350 Gb of sequence data and 100 million or so unique TCR beta sequences from 180 million or so T cells were reported. All discovery cohort repertoires had been generated using a single sequencing platform. High-throughput TCR immunosequencing, statistical association of individual TCRs with disease status, and machine learning were combined to predict cytomegalovirus infection status. The study was designed to test whether signatures of past pathogen exposure could be identified by cataloging public T cell receptors. Alongside the repertoire data, information on donor age, sex, ethnicity and CMV serostatus was compiled. HLA typing covered class I and class II loci at four-digit resolution. A later analysis re-analyzed previously published TCR beta repertoires from about 730 donors and added high-resolution HLA genotyping to study TCR occurrence patterns. In the later analysis, no new phenotypic data were used to find candidate immune exposures; instead, reliance was placed on TCR beta sequences and their occurrence across donors. An early release covering over 500 HLA-typed donors comprised approximately 290 gigabases of sequencing data and roughly 85 million unique TCR sequences. Because of strong linkage in the cohort, roughly five DR-DQ haplotypes were treated as single units for association and clustering. Of the approximately 400 genotyped donors, over 65% fell in the genetic ancestry cluster associated with self-reported Caucasian donors. The study used immunosequencing to profile the T cell repertoires of hundreds of subjects and linked those repertoires to cytomegalovirus serostatus. The number of donors typed differed by locus, with about 629-630 for A, B, C, DRB1 and DQB1, more than 500 for DQA1, nearly 610 for DPA1, and around 430 for DPB1. A later genetic analysis used genome-wide SNP genotypes for about 55% of the 666 donors, treating that subset as a discovery cohort. Besides the first cohort of approximately 710 subjects, a separate validation cohort made up of about 120 different subjects was used. Across about 370 genotyped donors of the cohort, an average of roughly 230,000 unique TCR beta nucleotide sequences per donor were sequenced, and roughly 20% of those sequences were non-productive. An earlier analysis of 450 to 750 of the donors used high-throughput TCR beta sequencing to judge whether each TCR beta V gene segment behaved as functional or pseudogenic.

In total, approximately 610 healthy bone marrow donors made up the cohort. Cohort members were all nominally healthy when sampled, although unrecorded immune exposures were likely present. The donor was CMV seropositive and belonged to the group of around 300 seropositive cohort members. Every donor gave a peripheral blood sample, and the peripheral blood mononuclear cells from that sample were used for TCR beta sequencing. Genomic DNA extraction from the blood cell samples was performed with the Qiagen DNeasy Blood Extraction Kit. Its CDR3 holds 14 amino acids, cysteine through phenylalanine. Of all the DNA, just the CDR3 is kept, 42 bases in frame from base 1. V sheds 3 bases and J sheds 2 bases, leaving 10 bases between their ends. The germline V gene encodes CDR1 MDHEN and CDR2 SYDVKM. Here is what the overall study found, with its caveats: According to a later analysis, most CMV-associated TCR beta chains appeared to be HLA-restricted, and the HLA associations seemed to be driven largely by CMV exposure. In a later analysis, several top co-occurrence clusters were reported to appear linked to parvovirus B19, influenza, CMV and Epstein-Barr virus. In a later analysis, HLA-associated TCR beta chains showed more clonal expansion and lower generation probabilities than non-associated chains that were equally common. Because HLA typing was unavailable for some donors at each locus, only the typed subset was used in association tests. The earlier analysis of about 600 of the donors excluded about 16 rarely observed V segments, including chromosome 9 orphons, because counts were too low. The 87-base-pair reads could not distinguish some IMGT-functional V segments, including TRBV6-2 and TRBV6-3, so those segments were excluded. A further reported finding was that TCR beta sequences accurately predicted the HLA-A and HLA-B alleles for most subjects in the first cohort. In this cohort, only TCR beta chains were sequenced, and detectable features were limited by the absence of alpha or paired-chain data. In a later analysis, TCR association rates were found to vary across HLA loci, with the most associated TCRs seen for DRB1 alleles and the fewest for HLA-C alleles. The study listed over 150 TCR beta chains as associated with cytomegalovirus. The presence/absence analyses assumed that sequencing depth was roughly uniform across donors, and that assumption may not be true. Immune exposure information for the cohort was limited to CMV serostatus. When HLA alleles, especially DR and DQ, strongly co-occurred, attributing TCR associations to individual alleles was difficult. In vitro tests confirmed that a few of the cytomegalovirus-associated TCR beta chains recognize cytomegalovirus antigens. V-gene and J-gene trimming of TCR beta chains was associated with a missense DCLRE1C variant in a later genetic analysis, and the association was replicated in an independent cohort. An earlier analysis of 450 to 750 of the donors showed that most TCR beta V segments appeared in productive rearrangements either about 87% or about 30% of the time, which broadly matched IMGT annotations. Most TCR sequences were observed very rarely across donors, whereas some public TCRs were present in many individuals. A later genetic analysis reported fewer N-insertions in productive TCRs among donors in an Asian-associated ancestry cluster than the roughly 650-donor mean. Correlated functional status among segregating V segments might reflect linkage disequilibrium, but an unknown experimental factor could not be ruled out. The authors suggested that the approach could potentially be extended to other disease states and immunological phenotypes. The classifier was reported to diagnose cytomegalovirus status with high specificity and sensitivity in both the original cohort and the validation cohort. In a later analysis, about 16,000 TCR beta sequences were associated with specific HLA alleles at a false discovery rate of 0.05. The sequencing pipeline was judged likely to have produced a cluster of highly shared sequence variants as a technical artifact.

Remarks on this clone: Its antigen is still unknown. Base qualities are not at hand, and no much larger clone is one base apart. Other DNA sequences in the same sample also yield this CDR3.

Receptor libraries were prepared by the immunoSEQ multiplex PCR assay. For the multiplex PCR, a mixture combining 60 forward primers for TCR Vbeta segments and 13 reverse primers for TCR Jbeta segments was used. Amplification of the CDR3 region of rearranged TCR beta genes was performed with a multiplex PCR assay on genomic DNA. Amplified TCR beta libraries were sequenced as 87-base-pair reads on the Illumina HiSeq System. Per the source publication's procedure: Across the 700 or so repertoires, a later analysis counted approximately 83 million unique TCR beta chains, approximately 12 million of which were shared by at least two donors. A nearest-neighbor algorithm error-corrected the raw reads and collapsed the reads into unique sequences, merging closely related sequences to remove PCR and sequencing errors. V, D and J gene segments were assigned by aligning CDR3 sequences to IMGT reference sequences. For a sequence to be retained, a match of at least six nucleotides was required to both a V gene segment and a J gene segment. Rearrangements were classified as productive when the CDR3 lacked stop codons and remained in frame with V and J, and all other rearrangements were classified as non-productive. Following IMGT convention, CDR3 was defined as the stretch from the second conserved V-encoded cysteine to the conserved J-encoded phenylalanine. Sequences without an unambiguous match to a single V gene segment were excluded from the earlier analysis of about 600 of the donors. An earlier analysis of 587 of the donors classified V segments as functional when productive rearrangements were above 56.7% and as segregating when the standard deviation between donors was above 5%. A statistical classification framework was developed to diagnose cytomegalovirus status using the catalog of TCR beta chain sequences. In a later analysis, V and J genes were assigned by comparing TCR nucleotide sequences against IMGT/GENE-DB human TR gene sequences. A later analysis assigned CDR3 sequences and most-parsimonious VDJ recombination scenarios with the TCRdist pipeline. In a later analysis, each TCR beta chain was defined by its CDR3 amino acid sequence together with its V-gene family, and reads lacking a unique V-gene family were excluded. To address suspected cross-contamination and a sequencing artifact, a later analysis removed 450 to 700 highly shared, low-generation-probability nucleotide sequences. A later analysis calculated a clonal expansion index for each public chain from normalized within-repertoire ranks of inferred template counts. A later analysis computed generation probabilities with a VDJ recombination model fitted to out-of-frame rearrangements, and checked the results against IGoR. Hypergeometric tests were used in a later analysis to score TCR-TCR, TCR-HLA and TCR-CMV co-occurrence, with a repertoire-size bias correction applied to the TCR pairs. A later analysis estimated false discovery rates by permuting HLA or CMV assignments 20 times. A later analysis grouped co-occurring TCRs with DBSCAN, adding TCRdist sequence similarity when clustering within HLA-allele-positive subsets. For co-occurrence clustering, repertoires with fewer than 30,000 or more than 120,000 public chains were excluded, along with a handful of repertoires with anomalous nucleotide sharing. This immuneACCESS table, as held by TCRdb, lists in-frame sequences with V and J called but not all clones. Of the missing ones, under half trace to an unresolved V gene in checked studies; the others have no known cause. V, J and clone size are taken as reported in that table, and D and trimming were inferred from the DNA itself. The table for this sample lists fewer than 200,000 clones; roughly 80% of them were counted only once. In total, the top ten clones hold approximately 4.1% of the sample.

The sequence was obtained from a woman aged 50 to 60 in good health and CMV-seropositive. The material sequenced was PBMCs. The chain is made from TRBV28 and TRBJ1-2, with TRBD1 perhaps the D gene, on 5 matching bases. Here is the DNA: TGTGCCAGCAGTTTCCCCGGGGGAAACTATGGCTACACCTTC. It codes for CASSFPGGNYGYTF.